The clone carrying this TCR beta chain came up a few times. What it binds is not known. The data derive from a study of beta chain features in type 1 diabetes. Whole-study context: On cell yields, gender and age, patients and healthy donors were similar.

V lost 5 bases, J lost 4 bases, and 11 bases lay in between. CDR3 length: 12 residues. The germline V gene has CDR1 SQVTM and CDR2 ANQGSEA. The isolated RNA, all of it, was reverse transcribed, so expressed TCRB transcripts were what got sequenced. TCRdb keeps only in-frame clones here, not all; method: immunoSEQ multiplex PCR. Of nearly 350,000 clones in the sample, around 9.7% were seen once. A single heparinised blood sample, averaging around 120 mL, was obtained per donor. General study results and limits: Healthy donors had naive, central memory and Treg TCRB repertoires that appeared less similar than those seen among patients. Shortening that was moderate but significant affected the TCRB CDR3s of Type 1 diabetes patients in all four CD4+ subsets.

The genes are TRBV29-1 and TRBJ2-5; D is unclear. This clonotype originated in a man aged 30-40 years with type 1 diabetes. Sequenced: central memory CD4+ T cells from blood. The CDR3 spells CSVSSARETQYF. As DNA, the CDR3 is TGCAGCGTTAGTTCGGCGCGAGAGACCCAGTACTTC.